The 14 T cell receptor beta chains below come from one sample, sequenced in a study of T cell changes during pregnancy in multiple sclerosis. Using immunoSEQ multiplex PCR, the repertoire was profiled, and TCRdb retains in-frame clones only, with some absent. Among 38,000 or so clones, about nine tenths were seen once, and the ten largest hold more than 0.4%. This material consisted of CD4+ T cells from peripheral blood mononuclear cells, taken in the third trimester of pregnancy. These receptors were obtained from a female donor with multiple sclerosis, enrolled in a pregnancy study.

J is TRBJ2-3 and V is TRBV6-5, with 8 nucleotides matching TRBD2. CDR3 length: 14 amino acids. CDR1 MNHEY and CDR2 SVGAGI come from the germline V gene. Trimming took 6 bases from V and 2 from J; bases not matched to a gene: 4. This CDR3 reads CASSKLADTDTQYF. CDR3 nucleotide sequence: TGTGCCAGCAGCAAACTAGCGGACACAGATACGCAGTATTTT.

The CDR3 loop reads CASSVAAGFYGNTIYF. The CDR3 bases are TGTGCCAGCAGCGTAGCGGCAGGGTTTTACGGAAACACCATATATTTT. This rearrangement joins TRBV9 to TRBJ1-3, with D perhaps matching TRBD1 (5 bases). The germline V gene has CDR1 SGDLS and CDR2 YYNGEE. The CDR3 is 16 amino acids. V lost 0 bases to trimming and J lost 4 bases, with 14 bases between them.

The chain carries TRBV6-1 and TRBJ1-2; D is unresolved. Germline CDR1 reads MNHNS; CDR2 reads SASEGT. The CDR3 spans 13 residues. V was cut by 4 bases and J by 3 bases, with 9 bases left in between. The CDR3 spells CASSVSPHYGYTF. The CDR3 DNA reads TGTGCCAGCAGTGTGTCCCCTCACTATGGCTACACCTTC.

This clone has more than one count but fewer than ten. The chain links TRBV4-1 to TRBJ1-5; weak D call: TRBD1 (6 bases). Trimming removed 5 bases from V and 4 bases from J, with 15 bases in between. This CDR3 contains 15 residues. Germline V CDR1 and CDR2: MGHRA, YSYEKL. The CDR3 is CASSMVQGRNQPQHF. The CDR3 DNA follows: TGCGCCAGCAGCATGGTACAGGGTCGAAATCAGCCCCAGCATTTT.

This clone was observed once. This chain uses TRBV5-4 with TRBJ1-3, with D maybe TRBD1 (5 bases). CDR1 is SGHNT and CDR2 is YYREEE in the germline V gene (reference sequence). Trimming cost V 4 bases and J 2 bases, with 10 bases left between them. This CDR3 is built from 14 residues. CDR3 DNA sequence: TGTGCCAGCAGCCGGGACTACGCTGGAAACACCATATATTTT. It is translated as CASSRDYAGNTIYF. The full variable domain, its missing parts supplied by reference TRBV5-4 and TRBJ1-3, is ETGVTQSPTHLIKTRGQQVTLRCSSQSGHNTVSWYQQALGQGPQFIFQYYREEENGRGNFPPRFSGLQFPNYSSELNVNALELDDSALYLCASSRDYAGNTIYFGEGSWLTVV.

The chain couples TRBV10-2 to TRBJ1-5; tentative D call: TRBD1 (5 bases). From germline, CDR1 is WSHSY and CDR2 SAAADI. Between the trimmed V and J ends, which lost 0 bases and 3 bases, there was a span of 9 bases. The CDR3 is 15 residues long. CDR3 nucleotides: TGCGCCAGCAGTGAGTCCGGGACTAACAATCAGCCCCAGCATTTT. It specifies CASSESGTNNQPQHF.

The rearrangement links TRBV9 to TRBJ1-2; the D gene is possibly TRBD1 (6 bases). Germline values: CDR1 SGDLS, CDR2 YYNGEE. V lost 3 bases to trimming and J lost 3 bases, with 12 bases between them. The CDR3 is 14 amino acids. CDR3 residues: CASSEGDTDYGYTF. CDR3 DNA: TGTGCCAGCAGCGAGGGGGACACCGACTATGGCTACACCTTC.

The chain links TRBV11-2 to TRBJ2-2; 9 bases align to TRBD2. The CDR3 is made up of 17 amino acids. After removal of 4 bases from V and 4 bases from J, the junction contained 10 bases not matched to a gene. Germline V lookup: CDR1 SGHAT, CDR2 FQNNGV. The CDR3 DNA reads TGTGCCAGCAGCTCCCCTAGCGGGACCTCGGGCACCGGGGAGCTGTTTTTT. As protein: CASSSPSGTSGTGELFF.

This chain connects TRBV10-3 to TRBJ1-6; 9 bases are shared with TRBD1. This CDR3 is 16 amino acids long. Losses at the gene ends were 5 bases for V and 3 bases for J; bases not matched to a gene: 5. Germline V gene lookup returns CDR1 ENHRY and CDR2 SYGVKD. The CDR3 loop is CAISRDRAGYNSPLHF. DNA for the CDR3: TGTGCCATCAGTCGGGACAGGGCGGGCTATAATTCACCCCTCCACTTT.

The chain recombines TRBV25-1 with TRBJ1-2; weak D call: TRBD1 (5 bases). Germline V gene sequence: CDR1 MGHDK, CDR2 SYGVNS. Trimming cost V 2 bases and J 9 bases, with 16 bases left between them. This CDR3 region has 14 residues. CDR3 region: CASSESRWGGRYTF. The DNA of the CDR3 is TGTGCCAGCAGTGAAAGCAGATGGGGCGGTCGCTACACCTTC.

This clone came up once. V is TRBV12-5 and J is TRBJ2-1; 12 bases agree with TRBD2. This CDR3 has 13 residues. Germline V lookup: CDR1 LGHNT, CDR2 FRNRAP. The trim removed 7 bases at V and 15 bases at J, leaving 10 bases unmatched. CDR3: CASALAGGVPPFF. In nucleotides, the CDR3 is TGTGCTAGTGCCCTAGCGGGAGGGGTTCCCCCGTTCTTC. The whole variable domain, remainder taken from reference TRBV12-5 and TRBJ2-1, is DARVTQTPRHKVTEMGQEVTMRCQPILGHNTVFWYRQTMMQGLELLAYFRNRAPLDDSGMPKDRFSAEMPDATLATLKIQPSEPRDSAVYFCASALAGGVPPFFGPGTRLTVL.

The chain uses TRBV7-2 and TRBJ2-7; 9 bases are a match to TRBD1. After removal of 5 bases from V and 6 bases from J, the junction contained 8 bases not matched to a gene. This CDR3 has 14 residues. CDR1 is SGHTA, CDR2 FQGNSA, per germline. CDR3 nucleotide sequence: TGTGCCAGCAGCCAGACAAGACAGGGGGGCGAGCAGTACTTC. As protein: CASSQTRQGGEQYF.

This clone was picked up one time. Here the CDR3 DNA reads TGCAGCGTGCCCGGGCGGGGTCGAAGGACTGAAGCTTTCTTT. Its translation: CSVPGRGRRTEAFF. J is TRBJ1-1 and V is TRBV29-1, with no clear D. This CDR3 is 14 amino acids long. Deletions cut 6 bases from V and 5 bases from J, with 19 bases between. Germline V gene data show CDR1 as SQVTM and CDR2 as ANQGSEA.

The CDR3 nucleotides read TGTGCCAGCAGCAAACAGGGGAATAGCAATCAGCCCCAGCATTTT. Residues: CASSKQGNSNQPQHF. The chain uses TRBV5-4 and TRBJ1-5, with 7 bases that match TRBD1. This CDR3 has 15 residues. Trimming removed 4 bases from V and 0 bases from J; junction bases left unmatched: 4. Per germline, CDR1 SGHNT and CDR2 YYREEE (reference sequence).